The clone carrying this TCR beta chain was seen only a few times. Antigen specificity is unknown. TCRdb passed the 5' RACE reads through MiXCR, listing each CDR3 protein once. The data show 250,000 to 350,000 distinct CDR3 sequences, 6.5% to 10% seen once. The sample originates from a study of CD8 T cells in ankylosing spondylitis. Overall study results and limits: Reportedly, significant enrichment of disease-linked clones occurred in matched ankylosing spondylitis synovial fluid. Existing reports had already noted some motif variants in reactive arthritis synovial fluid and blood. Typical of ankylosing spondylitis blood, it appeared, was a TCR beta motif of seven to nine highly homologous variants.

Trimming removed 5 bases at V and 1 base at J, with 10 bases between. The germline V gene has CDR1 SGHRS and CDR2 YFSETQ. CDR3 size: 13 residues. This rearrangement joins TRBV5-1 to TRBJ2-7; D is undetermined. This sequence was found in a male donor with ankylosing spondylitis. Sequenced sample: blood, either unsorted or a sorted T cell fraction (not recorded which). The CDR3 bases are TGCGCCAGCAGAAAAGGCCAGTCCTACGAGCAGTACTTC. Amino acids: CASRKGQSYEQYF.